This TCR beta chain was recorded in a study of early stage breast cancer tumors. On the study more broadly: Average read coverage per sample was approximately 9.4-fold.

In regard to this clone: What it binds is not known.

The CDR3 is 12 residues long. The germline CDR1 and CDR2 sequences are LNHDA and SQIVND (reference sequence). The V and J ends lost 9 bases and 4 bases respectively, with 13 bases between them. Each sample had two DNA replicates, roughly 0.48 ug blood or 1.5 ug tissue. Only in-frame clones appear in the TCRdb table, and some are missing; sequencing was by immunoSEQ multiplex PCR. The data show approximately 75,000 clones, about 85% seen once. Study-level findings and limits: Tumors had approximately 2.6-fold higher T cell density and higher clonality than adjacent normal breast tissue.

This rearrangement joins TRBV19 to TRBJ2-7, with D unresolved. The receptor comes from a person aged 35-50 years with breast cancer. Sequences were obtained from blood. The chain's CDR3 is CASEPWHYEQYF. The CDR3 DNA reads as TGTGCCAGCGAACCGTGGCATTACGAGCAGTACTTC.